This TCR beta chain came from a study of T cell responses to AZD1222 COVID-19 vaccine. The study's findings and limits: Sampling captured repertoires only after the peak T cell response. It should be noted that donors were predominantly white British and more often female, and clonal diversity was possibly underestimated. Spike was spanned by vaccine-associated CD4 TCRs, with dominance at 160-218 and 743-854.

The germline gives CDR1 LGHNA, CDR2 YSLEER. There are 18 residues in the CDR3. The V gene end was trimmed by 0 bases and the J gene end by 3 bases; junction bases not matched to a gene: 9. To note about this clone: Its specificity is unknown.

Libraries were prepared by immunoSEQ multiplex PCR; TCRdb keeps only in-frame clonotypes and omits some of them. Altogether under 70,000 clones are present, about four fifths being singletons, with the ten largest covering 23%. This chain links TRBV4-3 with TRBJ2-1; 9 nucleotides align to TRBD1. The sample was peripheral blood, taken on day 0 of MenACWY control vaccination. The TCR sequence derives from an adult in good health. CDR3 DNA: TGCGCCAGCAGCCAAGAGTATTATGGGACAGGGCTCTACAATGAGCAGTTCTTC. It codes for CASSQEYYGTGLYNEQFF.